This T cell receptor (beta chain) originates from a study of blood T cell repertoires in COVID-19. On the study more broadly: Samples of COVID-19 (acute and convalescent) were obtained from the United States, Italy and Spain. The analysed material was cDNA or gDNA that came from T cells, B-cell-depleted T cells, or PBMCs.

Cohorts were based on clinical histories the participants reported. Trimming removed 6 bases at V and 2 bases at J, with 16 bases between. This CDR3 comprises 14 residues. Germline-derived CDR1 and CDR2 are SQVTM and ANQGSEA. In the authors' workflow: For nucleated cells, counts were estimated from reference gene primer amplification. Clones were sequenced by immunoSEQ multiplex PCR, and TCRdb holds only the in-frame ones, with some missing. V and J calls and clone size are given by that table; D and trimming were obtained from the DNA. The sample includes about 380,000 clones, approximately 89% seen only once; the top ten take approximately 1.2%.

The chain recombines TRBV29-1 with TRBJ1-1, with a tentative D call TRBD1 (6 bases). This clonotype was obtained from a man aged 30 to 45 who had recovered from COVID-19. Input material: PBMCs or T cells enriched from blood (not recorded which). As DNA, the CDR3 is TGCAGCGTGGATGGACAGTCAGCCAACACTGAAGCTTTCTTT. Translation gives CSVDGQSANTEAFF.